This T cell receptor (beta chain) was sequenced in a study of cytomegalovirus exposure and HLA in healthy donors. Study findings and constraints: The number of N-insertions in an Asian-associated ancestry cluster was reportedly below the roughly 620-donor mean in a later analysis. In vitro assays verified that three CMV-associated chains recognized CMV antigens specifically.

For this clone: Its antigen is undetermined.

Vbeta (60) and Jbeta (13) primers were used in the PCR. Repertoires were generated with immunoSEQ multiplex PCR, while TCRdb's copy carries only in-frame clones and drops some. The sample shows roughly 120,000 clones, roughly 62% of them seen only once. J gave up 5 bases and V 10 bases, and 8 bases lay outside the gene matches. The CDR3 is made up of 14 amino acids. The germline CDR1 and CDR2 sequences are ENHRY and SYGVKD. The sequenced sample was PBMCs. This sequence was found in a man aged 25 to 40 in good health and CMV-seropositive. The chain employs TRBV10-3 and TRBJ1-5, with 10 bases matching TRBD1. CDR3 coding DNA: TGTGCCAGTCACGGGACAGGGGATGATCAGCCCCAGCATTTT. It yields the protein CASHGTGDDQPQHF.